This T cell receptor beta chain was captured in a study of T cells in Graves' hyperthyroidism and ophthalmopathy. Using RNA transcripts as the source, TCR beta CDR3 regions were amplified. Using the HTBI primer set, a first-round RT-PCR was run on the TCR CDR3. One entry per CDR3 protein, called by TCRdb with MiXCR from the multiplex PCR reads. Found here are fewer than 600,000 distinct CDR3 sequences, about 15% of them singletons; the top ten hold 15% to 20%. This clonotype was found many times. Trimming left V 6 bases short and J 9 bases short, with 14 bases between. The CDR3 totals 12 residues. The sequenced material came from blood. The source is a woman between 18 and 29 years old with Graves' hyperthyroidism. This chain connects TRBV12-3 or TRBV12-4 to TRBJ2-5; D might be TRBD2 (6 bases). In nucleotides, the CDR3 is TGTGCCAGCAGCCTAGCGTTGTGGGCCCAGTACTTC. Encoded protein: CASSLALWAQYF.